The 6 T cell receptor beta chains below were found in one sample sequenced in a study of molecular identifiers for immune sequencing clone quantification. TCRdb used MiXCR to reprocess the PCR reads, holding one entry per CDR3 protein. The table shows 550,000 to 750,000 distinct CDR3 sequences, with roughly 21% occurring only once. Sequencing was performed on naive CD8+ T cells from blood, with Jurkat cell RNA spiked in. Subset: FACS-sorted CD8+CD4-CCR7+CD45RA+ naive T cells. These TCRs come from a human donor in good health. Some libraries in this study had Jurkat cell RNA spiked in.

This clonotype was counted between two and nine times. The chain uses TRBV4-3 and TRBJ1-6; no clear D gene. V was shortened by 0 bases and J by 2 bases, with 8 bases between the two germline ends. The CDR3 spans 16 residues. Germline V gene data show CDR1 as LGHNA and CDR2 as YSLEER. The CDR3 DNA is TGCGCCAGCAGCCAAGAACTCGCTGCCTATAATTCACCCCTCCACTTT. Translated: CASSQELAAYNSPLHF.

This clonotype has ten or more counts. The chain employs TRBV20-1 and TRBJ2-7; 7 nucleotides align to TRBD1. The CDR3 has 13 residues. With 5 bases clipped from V and 0 bases from J, the junction kept 4 bases outside the gene matches. Germline assignment: CDR1 DFQATT and CDR2 SNEGSKA (reference sequence). The CDR3 sequence: CSARDSNSYEQYF. The DNA for the CDR3 is TGCAGTGCTCGGGACAGCAACTCCTACGAGCAGTACTTC.

As for this clonotype: A read error may explain this, as a much larger clone is one base away. The V call is TRBV4-3, the J call TRBJ2-7, with 14 bases lining up with TRBD2. Germline values: CDR1 LGHNA, CDR2 YSLEER. CDR3 size: 15 residues. The CDR3 sequence: CASSPTSGRGSELYF. The CDR3 nucleotides are TGCGCCAGCAGCCCGACTAGCGGGAGGGGATCCGAGCTGTACTTC.

This clonotype was found many times. The chain joins TRBV10-3 to TRBJ2-7; no definite D call. The CDR3 has 14 residues. V lost 4 bases, J lost 2 bases, and 12 bases lay in between. The germline V gene encodes CDR1 ENHRY and CDR2 SYGVKD. As DNA, the CDR3 is TGTGCCATCAGTGTTCCCGGTAAGCCCTACGAGCAGTACTTC. Translated: CAISVPGKPYEQYF.

This clonotype was recorded many times. The chain recombines TRBV7-6 with TRBJ1-2; D gene ambiguous. Germline V CDR1 and CDR2: SGHVS, FNYEAQ. V gave up 5 bases and J gave up 3 bases, with 10 bases separating them. This CDR3 contains 13 residues. For the CDR3, the DNA is TGTGCCAGCAGCGCCAGCTATGACTATGGCTACACCTTC. Encoded protein: CASSASYDYGYTF.

About this clonotype: Being one base from a much bigger clone, this may be a read error. V gene TRBV7-9 combines with J gene TRBJ2-3; possibly TRBD2 for D (5 bases). Germline V gene data show CDR1 as SEHNR and CDR2 as FQNEAQ (reference sequence). This CDR3 is 15 amino acids long. CDR3 sequence: CASSSLRGSTDTQCF. The CDR3, as DNA: TGTGCCAGCAGCTCCCTCCGAGGGAGCACAGATACGCAGTGTTTT.